The 2 T cell receptor beta chains listed next were all sequenced from one sample in a study of beta chain features in type 1 diabetes. Expressed TCRB transcripts were sequenced, since all the RNA that had been isolated was reverse transcribed. Generated by immunoSEQ multiplex PCR, the TCRdb table keeps only in-frame clones and is missing some. Here the sample spans 390,000 or so clones, approximately 13% being singletons. The sequenced sample was naive CD4+ T cells from blood. The receptor source for this set is a man aged 25 to 45 in good health.

V gene TRBV6-4 combines with J gene TRBJ2-1; possibly TRBD1 or TRBD2 for D (6 bases each). The V gene lost 3 bases and the J gene lost 7 bases, with 13 bases spanning the gap. Germline V gene sequence: CDR1 MRHNA, CDR2 SNTAGT. The CDR3 totals 14 residues. CDR3 sequence (DNA): TGTGCCAGCAGTGAACAGGGAGGCGGGAATGAGCAGTTCTTC. It codes for CASSEQGGGNEQFF.

This clone has only a few counts. The V and J genes are TRBV14 and TRBJ2-3; D possibly corresponds to TRBD2 (6 bases). V lost 1 base to trimming and J lost 3 bases, with 17 bases between them. In germline, CDR1 is SGHDN, CDR2 FVKESK. The CDR3 consists of 17 residues. The DNA of the CDR3 is TGTGCCAGCAGCCAAGCCCTGGGCGGGACCCGGACAGATACGCAGTATTTT. Residues: CASSQALGGTRTDTQYF.